Given below is one TCR beta chain in context. Sequencing was performed with immunoSEQ multiplex PCR; in TCRdb, only in-frame clones are kept and a portion is missing. The profile shows over 400,000 clones, roughly 95% of them singletons. Germline V gene data show CDR1 as LNHDA and CDR2 as SQIVND (reference sequence). V dropped 5 bases and J dropped 4 bases, with 6 bases sitting between them. This CDR3 is built from 13 residues. Splitting the CD4+ cells yielded a CD45RA+ naive subset and a CD45RA-negative memory subset. These data are taken from a study of shared clonotypes between healthy human individuals. Study overall: Per donor, three plates held CD4 naive cells, three held CD4 memory, two held CD8 naive and one held CD8 memory.

This chain connects TRBV19 to TRBJ2-6, with D uncertain. Sequencing used naive CD4+ T cells sorted from blood. Subset noted: CD45RA+ positively selected. This TCR came from a woman aged 25 to 39 in good health. The CDR3 DNA is TGTGCCAGTAGTGCCGGCGGGGCCAACGTCCTGACTTTC. Encoded protein: CASSAGGANVLTF.